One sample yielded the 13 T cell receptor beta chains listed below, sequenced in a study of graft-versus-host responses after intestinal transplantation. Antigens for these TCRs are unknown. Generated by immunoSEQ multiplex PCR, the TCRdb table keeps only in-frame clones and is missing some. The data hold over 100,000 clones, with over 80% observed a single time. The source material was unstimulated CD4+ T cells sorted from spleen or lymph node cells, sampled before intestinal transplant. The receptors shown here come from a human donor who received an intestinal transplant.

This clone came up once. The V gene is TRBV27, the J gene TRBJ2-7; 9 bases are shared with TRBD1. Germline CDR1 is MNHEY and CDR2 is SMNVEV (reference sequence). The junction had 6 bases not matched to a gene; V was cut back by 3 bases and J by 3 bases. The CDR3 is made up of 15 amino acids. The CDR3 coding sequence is TGTGCCAGCAGTTTTCAGGGGACAGGGTTCTACGAGCAGTACTTC. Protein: CASSFQGTGFYEQYF.

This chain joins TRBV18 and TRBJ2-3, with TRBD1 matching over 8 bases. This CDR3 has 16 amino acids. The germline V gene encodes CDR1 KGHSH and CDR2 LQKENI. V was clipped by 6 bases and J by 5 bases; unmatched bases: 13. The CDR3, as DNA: TGTGCCAGCTCTCGAGACCTGGCAGGGGGCGTAGATACGCAGTATTTT. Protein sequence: CASSRDLAGGVDTQYF.

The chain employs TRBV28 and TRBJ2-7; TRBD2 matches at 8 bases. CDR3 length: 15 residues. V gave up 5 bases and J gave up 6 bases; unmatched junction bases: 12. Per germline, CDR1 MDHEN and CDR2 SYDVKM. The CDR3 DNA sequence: TGTGCCAGCAGTGGAGGATATGCGGGACTAGTCGAGCAGTACTTC. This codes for CASSGGYAGLVEQYF.

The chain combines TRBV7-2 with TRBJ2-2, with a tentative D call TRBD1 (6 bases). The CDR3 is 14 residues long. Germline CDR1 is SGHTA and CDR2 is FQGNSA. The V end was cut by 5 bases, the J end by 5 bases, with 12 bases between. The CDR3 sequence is CASSIIRGTGELFF. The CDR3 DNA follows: TGTGCCAGCAGCATAATTAGGGGGACCGGGGAGCTGTTTTTT.

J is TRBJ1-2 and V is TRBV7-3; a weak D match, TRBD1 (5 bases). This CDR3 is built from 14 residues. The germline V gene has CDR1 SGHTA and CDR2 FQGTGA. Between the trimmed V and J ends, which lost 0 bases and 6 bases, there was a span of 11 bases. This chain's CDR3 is CASSLTPQGDGYTF. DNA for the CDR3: TGTGCCAGCAGCTTAACCCCCCAGGGCGATGGCTACACCTTC.

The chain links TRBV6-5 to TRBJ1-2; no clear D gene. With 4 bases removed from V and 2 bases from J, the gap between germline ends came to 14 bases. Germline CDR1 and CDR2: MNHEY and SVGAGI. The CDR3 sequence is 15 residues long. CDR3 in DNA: TGTGCCAGCAGTTCCCCCAACACAGTCAACTATGGCTACACCTTC. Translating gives CASSSPNTVNYGYTF.

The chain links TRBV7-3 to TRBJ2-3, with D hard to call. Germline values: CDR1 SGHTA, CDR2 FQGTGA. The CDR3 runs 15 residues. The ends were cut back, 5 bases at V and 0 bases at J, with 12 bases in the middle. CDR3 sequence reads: CASSAHTLSTDTQYF. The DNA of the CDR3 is TGTGCCAGCAGCGCTCATACCCTTAGCACAGATACGCAGTATTTT.

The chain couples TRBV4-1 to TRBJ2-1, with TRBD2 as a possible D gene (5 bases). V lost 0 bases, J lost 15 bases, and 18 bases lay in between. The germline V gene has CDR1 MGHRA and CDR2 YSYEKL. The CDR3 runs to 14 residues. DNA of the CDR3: TGCGCCAGCAGCCAAGACGCACCAGCTAGCTCCCGGTTCTTC. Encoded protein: CASSQDAPASSRFF.

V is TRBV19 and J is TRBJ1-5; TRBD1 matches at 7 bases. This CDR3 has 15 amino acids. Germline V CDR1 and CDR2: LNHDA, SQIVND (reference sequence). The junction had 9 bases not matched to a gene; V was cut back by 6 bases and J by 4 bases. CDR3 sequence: CASRDQTGRNQPQHF. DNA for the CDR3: TGTGCCAGTAGAGATCAGACAGGGCGGAATCAGCCCCAGCATTTT. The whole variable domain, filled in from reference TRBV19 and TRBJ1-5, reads DGGITQSPKYLFRKEGQNVTLSCEQNLNHDAMYWYRQDPGQGLRLIYYSQIVNDFQKGDIAEGYSVSREKKESFPLTVTSAQKNPTAFYLCASRDQTGRNQPQHFGDGTRLSIL.

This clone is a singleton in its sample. The CDR3 DNA reads as TGTGCCAGCAGCTACAACCTAGAGTACGAGCAGTACTTC. Protein sequence: CASSYNLEYEQYF. The rearrangement uses TRBV11-2 and TRBJ2-7; D is ambiguous. V was trimmed by 4 bases and J by 4 bases, leaving 11 bases between them. This CDR3 spans 13 amino acids. Per germline, CDR1 SGHAT and CDR2 FQNNGV.

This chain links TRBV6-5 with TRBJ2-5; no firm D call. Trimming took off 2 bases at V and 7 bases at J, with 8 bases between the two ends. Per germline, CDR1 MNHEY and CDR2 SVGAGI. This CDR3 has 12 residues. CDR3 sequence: CASSYPYGTQYF. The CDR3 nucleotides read TGTGCCAGCAGTTACCCTTATGGGACCCAGTACTTC.

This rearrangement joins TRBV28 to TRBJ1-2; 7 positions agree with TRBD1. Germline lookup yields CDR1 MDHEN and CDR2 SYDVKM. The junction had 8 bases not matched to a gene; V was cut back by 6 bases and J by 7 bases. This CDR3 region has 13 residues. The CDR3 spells CASRLQGIGGYTF. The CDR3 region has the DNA TGTGCCAGCAGACTACAGGGGATCGGTGGCTACACCTTC.

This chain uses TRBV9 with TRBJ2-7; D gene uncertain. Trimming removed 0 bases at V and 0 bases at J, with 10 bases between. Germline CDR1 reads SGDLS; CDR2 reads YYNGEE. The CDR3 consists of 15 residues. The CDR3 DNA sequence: TGTGCCAGCAGCGTAGGCCATATGAGCTCCTACGAGCAGTACTTC. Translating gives CASSVGHMSSYEQYF.